Sequencing of this T cell receptor (beta chain) was carried out in a study of cytomegalovirus exposure and HLA in healthy donors. Study-wide background: Findings of an earlier analysis included some 110 million unique TCR beta sequences from 180 million or so T cells.

To note about this clone: The antigen is not known.

13 Jbeta primers and 60 Vbeta primers were used for the PCR. Sequencing used immunoSEQ multiplex PCR; TCRdb keeps in-frame clones, though not all of them. The data show around 76,000 clones, around 70% seen once. The CDR3 is made up of 13 amino acids. Germline-derived CDR1 and CDR2 are ENHRY and SYGVKD. Trimming removed 4 bases at V and 8 bases at J, with 14 bases between. The study's findings and limits: In a later analysis, TCR beta V- and J-gene trimming showed a link to a missense DCLRE1C variant. The authors later found TCR association rates varying by HLA locus, with DRB1 most and HLA-C fewest.

Sequenced sample: PBMCs. This chain connects TRBV10-3 to TRBJ1-2; tentative D call: TRBD1 (5 bases). The source is a woman between 40 and 55 years old in good health and CMV-seropositive. The CDR3 protein is CAISAQGLGGYTF. The DNA of the CDR3 is TGTGCCATCAGTGCCCAGGGTCTAGGCGGCTACACCTTC.